The 17 T cell receptor beta chains reported below all come from one sample, sequenced in a study of control samples from healthy donors and cancer patients. Assay: immunoSEQ multiplex PCR; the TCRdb copy retains only in-frame clones and omits some. The table lists tens of thousands of clones, about 87% of them singletons. The sample taken for sequencing was PBMCs. The receptors stem from an older woman with head and neck cancer.

The chain couples TRBV28 to TRBJ2-7, with 10 bases lining up with TRBD1. Germline values: CDR1 MDHEN, CDR2 SYDVKM. CDR3 length: 16 residues. V gave up 11 bases and J gave up 5 bases; unmatched junction bases: 18. CDR3 DNA: TGTGCCTCAAAGGTCCACAGGACAGGGGGTATCCACGAGCAGTACTTC. This translates into CASKVHRTGGIHEQYF.

This clone was seen just once. This specimen includes other DNA sequences encoding the same CDR3. The chain combines TRBV5-1 with TRBJ1-5, with D maybe TRBD1 (6 bases). The CDR3 length is 15 residues. The germline CDR1 and CDR2 sequences are SGHRS and YFSETQ. V was shortened by 0 bases and J by 2 bases, with 9 bases between the two germline ends. CDR3 sequence reads: CASSLEGGRNQPQHF. CDR3 sequence (DNA): TGCGCCAGCAGCTTGGAGGGGGGGCGCAATCAGCCCCAGCATTTT.

This clone was counted a single time. V and J are TRBV7-6 and TRBJ2-2; D could derive from TRBD1 or TRBD2 (6 bases each). The germline gives CDR1 SGHVS, CDR2 FNYEAQ. The CDR3 covers 16 residues. The V end was cut by 1 base, the J end by 4 bases, with 13 bases between. CDR3 bases: TGTGCCAGCAGCTTAGTGGGGGGCGCTAGCACCGGGGAGCTGTTTTTT. Amino acid sequence: CASSLVGGASTGELFF.

The J gene is TRBJ2-3, the V gene TRBV27; 8 nucleotides agree with TRBD2. The V segment lost 2 bases and the J segment 2 bases; nucleotides outside the gene matches: 3. CDR3 length: 15 amino acids. Germline loops: CDR1 MNHEY, CDR2 SMNVEV (reference sequence). DNA of the CDR3: TGTGCCAGCAGTTTAGATAGCGGGGCCACAGATACGCAGTATTTT. It translates to CASSLDSGATDTQYF.

The CDR3: CASSPDGVRNYGYTF. Here the CDR3 DNA reads TGCGCCAGCAGCCCGGACGGGGTAAGGAACTATGGCTACACCTTC. The chain carries TRBV5-1 and TRBJ1-2; the D is unclear. The V gene's germline CDR1 is SGHRS and CDR2 YFSETQ. Trimming stripped 4 bases from V and 2 bases from J, with 15 bases between. The CDR3 runs to 15 residues.

This clone was seen a single time. This chain joins TRBV29-1 and TRBJ2-5, with a possible D match to TRBD1 (6 bases). This CDR3 region has 13 residues. V was shortened by 4 bases and J by 5 bases, with 14 bases between the two germline ends. From germline, CDR1 is SQVTM and CDR2 ANQGSEA. Here the CDR3 DNA reads TGCAGCGTTGGAGACAGGACGAGGGAGACCCAGTACTTC. Protein: CSVGDRTRETQYF.

The CDR3 is CATSDRTGGATDTQYF. The CDR3 DNA sequence: TGTGCCACCAGTGACAGGACAGGGGGCGCGACAGATACGCAGTATTTT. The chain carries TRBV24-1 and TRBJ2-3; TRBD1 matches 11 bases. This CDR3 contains 16 residues. V dropped 4 bases and J dropped 3; count of bases not matched to a gene: 5. The germline gives CDR1 KGHDR, CDR2 SFDVKD.

The chain carries TRBV10-3 and TRBJ2-7; 9 bases align to TRBD2. Germline lookup yields CDR1 ENHRY and CDR2 SYGVKD. The CDR3 length is 14 residues. The trim removed 5 bases at V and 3 bases at J, leaving 5 bases unmatched. This CDR3 reads CAISLTSGDYEQYF. In nucleotides, the CDR3 is TGTGCCATCAGTCTGACTAGCGGAGACTACGAGCAGTACTTC.

CDR3 in amino acids: CASTVQTVPSSYNEQFF. The CDR3 coding sequence is TGTGCCAGCACCGTACAGACGGTTCCGAGCTCCTACAATGAGCAGTTCTTC. This chain links TRBV28 with TRBJ2-1; D is uncertain. Germline V gene sequence: CDR1 MDHEN, CDR2 SYDVKM. Trimming removed 7 bases at V and 0 bases at J, with 19 bases between. The CDR3 has 17 residues.

The chain links TRBV6-6 to TRBJ1-2; 8 nucleotides agree with TRBD1. The CDR3 totals 15 residues. CDR1 is MNHNY and CDR2 is SVGAGI in the germline V gene (reference sequence). V was clipped by 4 bases and J by 6 bases; unmatched bases: 10. CDR3 DNA sequence: TGTGCCAGCAGTTCCCGGACAGGGTTATTTGATGGCTACACCTTC. This codes for CASSSRTGLFDGYTF.

The V and J genes are TRBV7-9 and TRBJ1-2, with 9 bases matching TRBD1. This CDR3 has 15 residues. The V and J ends lost 1 base and 6 bases, in that order; junction bases with no gene match: 6. Germline V gene data show CDR1 as SEHNR and CDR2 as FQNEAQ (reference sequence). CDR3: CASSLGNRGPDGYTF. As DNA, the CDR3 is TGTGCCAGCAGCTTAGGGAACAGGGGGCCGGATGGCTACACCTTC. Looking up the rest from reference TRBV7-9 and TRBJ1-2 gives the full variable domain: DTGVSQNPRHKITKRGQNVTFRCDPISEHNRLYWYRQTLGQGPEFLTYFQNEAQLEKSRLLSDRFSAERPKGSFSTLEIQRTEQGDSAMYLCASSLGNRGPDGYTFGSGTRLTVV.

This rearrangement joins TRBV28 to TRBJ1-4, with D unclear. V lost 4 bases to trimming and J lost 17 bases, with 20 bases between them. This CDR3 region has 13 residues. Germline V gene data show CDR1 as MDHEN and CDR2 as SYDVKM. CDR3 sequence (DNA): TGTGCCAGCAGTTCGCCAGACCGGGGAAATATATTTTTT. Its translation is CASSSPDRGNIFF.

The chain is built from TRBV7-9 and TRBJ1-4, with TRBD1 matching 7 bases. CDR1 is SEHNR, CDR2 FQNEAQ, per germline (reference sequence). V was clipped by 5 bases and J by 6 bases; unmatched bases: 12. This CDR3 is built from 16 residues. CDR3 amino acids: CASSLILTGSDEKLFF. CDR3 in DNA: TGTGCCAGCAGCCTCATATTGACAGGGTCAGATGAAAAACTGTTTTTT. Variable domain in full (rest from reference TRBV7-9 and TRBJ1-4): DTGVSQNPRHKITKRGQNVTFRCDPISEHNRLYWYRQTLGQGPEFLTYFQNEAQLEKSRLLSDRFSAERPKGSFSTLEIQRTEQGDSAMYLCASSLILTGSDEKLFFGSGTQLSVL.

The gene calls are TRBV28 and TRBJ1-4; D remains unclear. The CDR3 is 14 residues long. The germline V gene encodes CDR1 MDHEN and CDR2 SYDVKM. V dropped 6 bases and J dropped 7 bases, with 15 bases sitting between them. As DNA, the CDR3 is TGTGCCAGCAGGCTGGAAGGGTTCGGTGAAAAACTGTTTTTT. It is translated as CASRLEGFGEKLFF.

The chain is built from TRBV4-1 and TRBJ2-7; TRBD2 might be the D (6 bases). V gave up 0 bases and J gave up 2 bases, with 11 bases separating them. Looked up from germline, CDR1 is MGHRA and CDR2 is YSYEKL. This CDR3 spans 15 amino acids. CDR3 in DNA: TGCGCCAGCAGCCAAGAACGCTGGGGGGCCTACGAGCAGTACTTC. Protein sequence: CASSQERWGAYEQYF.

The chain is built from TRBV28 and TRBJ1-1; the D is unclear. Deletions cut 6 bases from V and 2 bases from J, with 10 bases between. CDR1 is MDHEN, CDR2 SYDVKM, per germline. This CDR3 has 13 amino acids. CDR3 nucleotides: TGTGCCAGCAGATATAGGATAAACACTGAAGCTTTCTTT. Translating it yields CASRYRINTEAFF.

The chain carries TRBV28 and TRBJ2-3; 7 positions match TRBD2. The germline V gene has CDR1 MDHEN and CDR2 SYDVKM. V lost 5 bases and J lost 5; bases outside the gene matches: 13. The CDR3 is 16 amino acids. The CDR3 DNA follows: TGTGCCAGCAGTGAAGCGGGATACGGCCGTGGAGATACGCAGTATTTT. Translating gives CASSEAGYGRGDTQYF.